Reported below is one T cell receptor beta chain. Its specificity is unknown. This sample is part of a study of PD-L1 blockade in urothelial cancer. Across the study: Once treatment had started, blood was analyzed at 3 weeks (second dose) and again at 6 weeks.

Sample time point: pretreatment peripheral blood. Germline CDR1 and CDR2: MGHRA and YSYEKL. J lost 2 bases, V lost 4 bases, and 1 base had no gene match. The CDR3 runs 13 residues. Study observations and caveats: A below-median TCR clonality in blood before treatment predicted better survival. Tumor-associated clones in the blood of durable-benefit patients grew more at 3 weeks.

Clones were sequenced by immunoSEQ multiplex PCR, and TCRdb holds only the in-frame ones, with some missing. This repertoire shows tens of thousands of clones, around 83% found once; its top ten account for approximately 9.2%. This TCR was recovered from a woman in her 70s with urothelial cancer. The gene calls are TRBV4-1 and TRBJ2-7, with TRBD2 identical over 8 bases. The sequencing here drew on PBMCs, taken around atezolizumab (anti-PD-L1) treatment. CDR3 sequence reads: CASSPGLAYEQYF. The DNA for the CDR3 is TGCGCCAGCAGCCCGGGACTAGCCTACGAGCAGTACTTC.